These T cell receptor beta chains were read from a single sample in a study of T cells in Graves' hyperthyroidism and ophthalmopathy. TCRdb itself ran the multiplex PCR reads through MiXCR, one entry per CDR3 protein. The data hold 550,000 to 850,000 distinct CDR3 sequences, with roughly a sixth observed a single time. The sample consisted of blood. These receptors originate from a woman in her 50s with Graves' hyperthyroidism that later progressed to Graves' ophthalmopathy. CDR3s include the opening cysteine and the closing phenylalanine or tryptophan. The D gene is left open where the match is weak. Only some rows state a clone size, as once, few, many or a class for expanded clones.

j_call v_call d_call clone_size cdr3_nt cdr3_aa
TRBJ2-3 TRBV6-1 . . TGTGCCAGCAGCTACCGGGACATGACAGATACGCAGTATTTT CASSYRDMTDTQYF
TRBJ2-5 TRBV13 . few TGTGCCAGCAGCTTTTTGAGAGCAGGACTACAAGAGACCCAGTACTTC CASSFLRAGLQETQYF
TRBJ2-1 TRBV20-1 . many TGCAGTGCTAGAGATCGGTACGTGGGCCTGGATGAGCAGTTCTTC CSARDRYVGLDEQFF
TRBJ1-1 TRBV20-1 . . TGCAGTGCTAGAGATGAGAAACACACTGAAGCTTTCTTT CSARDEKHTEAFF
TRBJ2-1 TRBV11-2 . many TGTGCCAGCAGCTTCTTACAGGCGCAGTTCTTC CASSFLQAQFF
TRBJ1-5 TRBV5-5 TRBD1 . TGTGCCAGCGGTAAGACAGGGGATAGCAATCAGCCCCAGCATTTT CASGKTGDSNQPQHF
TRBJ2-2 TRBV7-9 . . TGTGCCAGCAGCCCTCGGGACGGATACACCGGGGAGCTGTTTTTT CASSPRDGYTGELFF
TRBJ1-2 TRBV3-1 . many TGTGCCAGCAGCCAGAGAAGTGGCTACACCTTC CASSQRSGYTF
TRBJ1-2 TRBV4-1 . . TGCGCCAGCAGCCGATCGACGGTCCACTATGGCTACACCTTC CASSRSTVHYGYTF
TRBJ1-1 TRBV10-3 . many TGTGCCATCAGTGCGCTACTTGGGGCGAACACTGAAGCTTTCTTT CAISALLGANTEAFF
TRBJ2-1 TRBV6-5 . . TGTGCCAGCAGTGTATCCCTCGGGTTAAATGAGCAGTTCTTC CASSVSLGLNEQFF
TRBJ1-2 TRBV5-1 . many TGCGCCAGCAGCTTGGACGGACGAAACTATGGCTACACCTTC CASSLDGRNYGYTF
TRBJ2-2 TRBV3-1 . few TGTGCCAGCAGTGAAGGTTTGGCTTTTCTAAACACCGGGGAGCTGTTTTTT CASSEGLAFLNTGELFF
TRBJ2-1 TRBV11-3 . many TGTGCCAGCAGCCAAAGTGGAGGGCTGAGGTCCTACAATGAGCAGTTCTTC CASSQSGGLRSYNEQFF
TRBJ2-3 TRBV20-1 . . TGCAGTGCCAACCCAGCCTGGAGAGATACGCAGTATTTT CSANPAWRDTQYF
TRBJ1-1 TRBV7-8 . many TGTGCCAGCAGCTTAGCCGAAACGACAGTTGAAGCTTTCTTT CASSLAETTVEAFF
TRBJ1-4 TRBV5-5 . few TGTGCCAGCAGCTTGGCCGGCGCGGGAGGTGAAAAACTGTTTTTT CASSLAGAGGEKLFF
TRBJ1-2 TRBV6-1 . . TGTGCCAGCAGTGAAAGAGACTCCTATGGCTACAGCTTC CASSERDSYGYSF
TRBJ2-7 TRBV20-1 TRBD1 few TGCAGTGCCCCAGGACAGGGGCCGCACCACTCCTACGAGCAGTACTTC CSAPGQGPHHSYEQYF
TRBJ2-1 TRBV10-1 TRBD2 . TGCGCCAGCAGTGAGTCCACCGGGACTAGCGACTACAATGAGCAGTTCTTC CASSESTGTSDYNEQFF
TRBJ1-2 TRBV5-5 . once TGTGCCAGCAGCTTATCCGGGACAAGGGCTAGCTATGGCTACACCTTC CASSLSGTRASYGYTF
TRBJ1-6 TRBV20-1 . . TGCAGTGCGAACTACAAGACGGGCTCCTATAATTCACCCCTCCACTTT CSANYKTGSYNSPLHF
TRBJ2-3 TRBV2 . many TGTGCCAGCAGCCTAGGAATACCCGGGGGGCTCACAGATACGCAGTATTTT CASSLGIPGGLTDTQYF
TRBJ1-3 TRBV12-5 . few TGTGCTAGTGCCCCCGGGGACTATGGAAACACCATATATTTT CASAPGDYGNTIYF
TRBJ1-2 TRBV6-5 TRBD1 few TGTGCCAGCAGTTACGGCCTAGGGACAGGGACCGGCTACACCTTC CASSYGLGTGTGYTF
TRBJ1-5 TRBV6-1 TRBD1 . TGTGCCAGCAGAACGACAGGGGTGGATCAGCCCCAGCATTTT CASRTTGVDQPQHF
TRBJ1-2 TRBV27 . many TGTGCCAGCAGTTTCGAGGGCGGGGTCAACTATGGCTACACCTTC CASSFEGGVNYGYTF